The 17 T cell receptor beta chains in this list originate from one sample, sequenced in a study of T cell responses to AZD1222 COVID-19 vaccine. The assay was immunoSEQ multiplex PCR, and TCRdb's table has in-frame clones only and misses some. This table has 60,000 to 75,000 clones, around 86% appearing once. The source was peripheral blood, collected on day 0 of AZD1222 vaccination. The receptors originated from an adult in good health.

The chain links TRBV25-1 to TRBJ2-7, with D possibly being TRBD1 (5 bases). V was trimmed by 4 bases and J by 4 bases, leaving 8 bases between them. The germline V gene has CDR1 MGHDK and CDR2 SYGVNS. The CDR3 has 12 amino acids. For the CDR3, the DNA is TGTGCCAGCAGTGTGGGGCCGTACGAGCAGTACTTC. Amino acids: CASSVGPYEQYF.

This clone has a handful of counts. The genes are TRBV5-4 and TRBJ1-1, with 12 bases that match TRBD1. The J segment lost 0 bases and the V segment lost 4 bases, leaving 10 bases of the junction unmatched. CDR1 and CDR2 (germline): SGHNT, YYREEE (reference sequence). The CDR3 runs to 18 residues. CDR3 region: CASSPDSGTGGLNTEAFF. The CDR3 DNA follows: TGTGCCAGCAGCCCTGACTCCGGGACAGGGGGCCTGAACACTGAAGCTTTCTTT.

The genes are TRBV2 and TRBJ2-7, with no clear D. Per the germline V gene, CDR1 is SNHLY and CDR2 is FYNNEI. Trimming took 1 base from V and 7 from J, leaving 5 bases between them. The CDR3 length is 11 residues. The CDR3 is CASSEVGEQYF. The CDR3 DNA sequence: TGTGCCAGCAGTGAAGTGGGGGAGCAGTACTTC.

This chain links TRBV7-2 with TRBJ1-6; D might be TRBD1 (5 bases). V was shortened by 3 bases and J by 10 bases, with 19 bases between the two germline ends. The germline V gene has CDR1 SGHTA and CDR2 FQGNSA. CDR3 size: 16 residues. CDR3 protein: CASSFAPGRINSPLHF. The CDR3 coding sequence is TGTGCCAGCAGCTTTGCTCCGGGACGGATAAACTCACCCCTCCACTTT.

J is TRBJ1-3 and V is TRBV30, with D unresolved. From germline, CDR1 is GTSNPN and CDR2 SVGIG (reference sequence). The CDR3 loop spans 15 amino acids. V dropped 0 bases and J dropped 1 base, with 10 bases sitting between them. CDR3 sequence reads: CAWSVPWGSGNTIYF. The CDR3 DNA reads TGTGCCTGGAGTGTACCGTGGGGTTCTGGAAACACCATATATTTT.

This rearrangement joins TRBV5-5 to TRBJ1-4, with TRBD1 matching over 11 bases. Trimming cost V 2 bases and J 7 bases; bases outside gene matches: 4. The CDR3 is made up of 15 amino acids. Germline V gene sequence: CDR1 SGHKS, CDR2 YYEKEE (reference sequence). This CDR3 is CASSLVGTGGEKLFF. In DNA, the CDR3 is TGTGCCAGCAGCTTAGTGGGGACAGGGGGTGAAAAACTGTTTTTT.

This chain links TRBV5-4 with TRBJ2-5; no clear D gene. V lost 2 bases and J 2 bases, leaving 13 bases between the germline ends. The CDR3 contains 15 residues. CDR1 is SGHNT, CDR2 YYREEE, per germline (reference sequence). The CDR3 DNA sequence: TGTGCCAGCAGCTTAAACGGACCGTTGCAAGAGACCCAGTACTTC. Translated, it gives CASSLNGPLQETQYF.

The CDR3 sequence: CASSLGEKLFF. For the CDR3, the DNA is TGTGCCAGCAGTTTAGGGGAAAAACTGTTTTTT. The chain joins TRBV12-3 or TRBV12-4 to TRBJ1-4; D is uncertain. The CDR3 is 11 residues long. V was cut by 1 base and J by 8 bases, with 2 bases left in between.

The V gene is TRBV3-1 (or the pseudogene TRBV3-2), the J gene TRBJ2-3; TRBD2 matches 13 bases. V shed 1 base and J 7 bases; nucleotides not matched to a gene: 8. Germline-derived CDR1 and CDR2 are LGHDT and YNNKEL (reference sequence). The CDR3 sequence is 17 residues long. CDR3 DNA sequence: TGTGCCAGCAGCCAAGTAGCGACTAGCGGGGGGCTCAATACGCAGTATTTT. Amino acids: CASSQVATSGGLNTQYF.

This chain's CDR3 is CASSPVGGRPYEQYF. The CDR3 DNA sequence: TGTGCCAGCAGCCCCGTCGGGGGGCGTCCCTACGAGCAGTACTTC. V and J are TRBV13 and TRBJ2-7, with TRBD2 as a possible D gene (7 bases). V was pared by 5 bases and J by 2 bases, with 16 bases between. This CDR3 has 15 amino acids. The germline V gene has CDR1 PRHDT and CDR2 FYEKMQ (reference sequence).

For this clone: This specimen includes other DNA sequences encoding the same CDR3. The chain is built from TRBV3-1 (or the pseudogene TRBV3-2) and TRBJ1-2; D ambiguous. The CDR3 consists of 15 residues. With 0 bases removed from V and 4 bases from J, the gap between germline ends came to 12 bases. Germline loops: CDR1 LGHDT, CDR2 YNNKEL (reference sequence). For the CDR3, the DNA is TGTGCCAGCAGCCAAGATCCGGCAGGCGGCTATGGCTACACCTTC. Protein product: CASSQDPAGGYGYTF.

J is TRBJ2-2 and V is TRBV7-3, with 8 bases identical to TRBD1. V lost 5 bases and J lost 6; bases outside the gene matches: 8. CDR3 length: 15 residues. The germline V gene has CDR1 SGHTA and CDR2 FQGTGA. CDR3 protein: CASSPGTGSAGELFF. In DNA, the CDR3 is TGTGCCAGCAGCCCAGGGACAGGATCTGCCGGGGAGCTGTTTTTT. The full variable domain, in which reference TRBV7-3 and TRBJ2-2 provide the parts outside the CDR3, is GAGVSQTPSNKVTEKGKYVELRCDPISGHTALYWYRQSLGQGPEFLIYFQGTGAADDSGLPNDRFFAVRPEGSVSTLKIQRTERGDSAVYLCASSPGTGSAGELFFGEGSRLTVL.

The rearrangement uses TRBV4-1 and TRBJ1-4; a possible D gene is TRBD1 (5 bases). The germline CDR1 and CDR2 sequences are MGHRA and YSYEKL. With 4 bases removed from V and 8 bases from J, the gap between germline ends came to 17 bases. The length of the CDR3 is 15 residues. CDR3: CASSRFFGAGEKLFF. DNA of the CDR3: TGCGCCAGCAGCCGCTTTTTTGGGGCGGGGGAAAAACTGTTTTTT.

This chain uses TRBV3-1 (or the pseudogene TRBV3-2) with TRBJ1-4; D is ambiguous. Trimming took off 0 bases at V and 8 bases at J, with 16 bases between the two ends. This CDR3 has 16 amino acids. Germline assignment: CDR1 LGHDT and CDR2 YNNKEL (reference sequence). The DNA of the CDR3 is TGTGCCAGCAGCCAAGATCTGGTAGCCGGTTGGGAAAAACTGTTTTTT. This translates into CASSQDLVAGWEKLFF.

V gene TRBV27 combines with J gene TRBJ1-1; D is uncertain. V dropped 6 bases and J dropped 1 base, with 9 bases sitting between them. CDR1 MNHEY and CDR2 SMNVEV come from the germline V gene (reference sequence). There are 13 residues in the CDR3. The DNA of the CDR3 is TGTGCCAGCAGCCCTATTCCGAACACTGAAGCTTTCTTT. Protein sequence: CASSPIPNTEAFF.

The gene calls are TRBV5-1 and TRBJ2-2; D may be TRBD1 (6 bases). This CDR3 region has 15 residues. Germline CDR1 SGHRS, CDR2 YFSETQ. The V and J ends lost 4 bases and 1 base respectively, with 11 bases between them. The CDR3 DNA sequence: TGCGCCAGCAGCGGGCAGGGGATGAACACCGGGGAGCTGTTTTTT. Translated, it gives CASSGQGMNTGELFF.

The chain is built from TRBV6-1 and TRBJ2-3; TRBD2 matches 12 bases. The CDR3 is 15 amino acids. After removal of 2 bases from V and 4 bases from J, the junction contained 1 base not matched to a gene. Germline V gene data show CDR1 as MNHNS and CDR2 as SASEGT. The CDR3 coding sequence is TGTGCCAGCAGTGAACTAGCGGGGGGGCCAGATACGCAGTATTTT. Amino acids: CASSELAGGPDTQYF.